This entry lists 4 T cell receptor beta chains sequenced from one sample in a study of Graves' ophthalmopathy and Graves' hyperthyroidism. As the template, RNA transcripts were used to amplify TCR beta CDR3 regions. HTBI primers were employed in first-round RT-PCR, then a second-round multiplex PCR followed. TCRdb re-derived calls from the multiplex PCR reads in MiXCR, one entry per CDR3 protein. In the table there are about 58,000 distinct CDR3 sequences, 45% to 55% of which are singletons. The source material was peripheral blood. Receptors were obtained from an adult woman with Graves' ophthalmopathy.

The J gene is TRBJ2-1, the V gene TRBV29-1; D possibly corresponds to TRBD2 (6 bases). This CDR3 is 12 amino acids long. Trimming removed 8 bases from V and 7 bases from J, with 15 bases in between. Germline V gene data show CDR1 as SQVTM and CDR2 as ANQGSEA. CDR3 coding DNA: TGCAGCCATATTGGAGGGAGGAATGAGCAGTTCTTC. This gives the protein CSHIGGRNEQFF.

The CDR3 DNA is TGTGCCAGCAGTTTAGCCGTTGCTGGGGCCAACGTCCTGACTTTC. Its translation: CASSLAVAGANVLTF. V is TRBV12-3 or TRBV12-4 and J is TRBJ2-6; D unclear. The ends were cut back, 0 bases at V and 2 bases at J, with 5 bases in the middle. The CDR3 length is 15 residues.

The table lists this clonotype with many counts. The J gene is TRBJ2-5, the V gene TRBV14, with D tentatively TRBD2 (6 bases). Trimming removed 1 base at V and 2 bases at J, with 8 bases between. CDR1 and CDR2 from the germline V gene are SGHDN and FVKESK. The length of the CDR3 is 14 residues. CDR3 sequence (DNA): TGTGCCAGCAGCCAAGTCGGGACTCAAGAGACCCAGTACTTC. Its protein product is CASSQVGTQETQYF.

CDR3 nucleotide sequence: TGTGCCAGCAGCTTAGCGGGGGGAGGGGAGCTGTTTTTT. Its protein product is CASSLAGGGELFF. The V and J genes are TRBV7-9 and TRBJ2-2; TRBD2 might be the D (6 bases). V gave up 0 bases and J gave up 8 bases, with 7 bases separating them. Germline-derived CDR1 and CDR2 are SEHNR and FQNEAQ (reference sequence). This CDR3 has 13 amino acids.